The rows below give T cell receptor beta chains drawn from one sample of a study of metastatic and nonmetastatic thyroid tumors. TCRdb re-processed the PCR reads through MiXCR. The sample carries about 22,000 clones, roughly 36% recorded once. The material sequenced was blood. These receptor sequences come from a male donor with papillary thyroid cancer or a benign thyroid nodule (not recorded which). Some clones in this sample may be carry-over from other donors' samples. The CDR3 runs from the conserved cysteine through the conserved F or W. A D gene is named only where the DNA matches it firmly. The size of a clone is reported for some rows only, either as once, few or many, or as a class for expanded clones.

>TRBJ1-5|-|TRBV20-1|-
TGCAGTGCTAGTACGGCCGACCCAAGGAGGAGCAATCAGCCCCAGCATTTT
CSASTADPRRSNQPQHF
>TRBJ2-2|TRBD1|TRBV5-4|few
TGTGCCAGCAGCCGCGGACAGGGGAGGACCGGGGAGCTGTTTTTT
CASSRGQGRTGELFF
>TRBJ2-7|TRBD2|TRBV20-1|-
TGCAGTGCTCTAGCGGGAGTCTACGAGCAGTACTTC
CSALAGVYEQYF
>TRBJ1-1|TRBD1|TRBV7-9|once
TGTGCGAGCAGCTTACCCCAGGGGGCGAACTCTGAAGCTTTCTTT
CASSLPQGANSEAFF
>TRBJ2-2|-|TRBV11-1|-
TGTGCCAGCAGCTTAGTTGCACGGGCGAACACCGGGGAGCTGTTTTTT
CASSLVARANTGELFF
>TRBJ2-1|-|TRBV19|many
TGTGCCAGTAGTATTTTAGGGGCTCTGGCCTACAATGAGCAGTTCTTC
CASSILGALAYNEQFF
>TRBJ2-3|-|TRBV5-1|-
TGCGCCAGCGGGCGGGACTGGCCCACAGATACGCAGTATTTT
CASGRDWPTDTQYF
>TRBJ1-1|-|TRBV5-1|-
TGCGCCAGCAGCTTCGCAGGACTAGGAGCTTTCTTT
CASSFAGLGAFF
>TRBJ1-4|-|TRBV12-3/TRBV12-4|medium-sized
TGTGCCAGCAGTTCTATGAGGAAACTGTTTTTT
CASSSMRKLFF
>TRBJ1-6|-|TRBV20-1|medium-sized
TGCAGTGCACAAGTCGGGGGGGCTTCTTCACCCCTCCACTTT
CSAQVGGASSPLHF
>TRBJ2-1|TRBD2|TRBV18|many
TGTGCCAGCTCATTAGTTCCGGCGGGAGGGAAACCCAATGAGCAGTTCTTC
CASSLVPAGGKPNEQFF
>TRBJ1-2|-|TRBV20-1|-
TGCAGTGCCCCATCAGACGGGTTCGTTGGTGGCTACACCTTC
CSAPSDGFVGGYTF
>TRBJ1-2|-|TRBV11-3|-
TGTGCCAGCAGCCAAGGAGGGGCACTACTCACCTATGGCTACACCTTC
CASSQGGALLTYGYTF
>TRBJ2-7|-|TRBV11-2|-
TGTGCCAGCAGCTTAGGAGGGGCACGCAACGAGCAGTACTTC
CASSLGGARNEQYF
>TRBJ2-7|-|TRBV7-2|medium-sized
TGTGCCAGCAGCTTAATCGGCACAACCTACGAGCAGTACTTC
CASSLIGTTYEQYF
>TRBJ2-7|-|TRBV2|few
TGTGCCAGCAGTCTGAGCAGGAACTACGAGCAGTACTTC
CASSLSRNYEQYF
>TRBJ2-7|-|TRBV6-5|few
TGTGCCAGCAGTTACTCAGGACTTCAGCTCCACGAGCAGTACTTC
CASSYSGLQLHEQYF
>TRBJ2-5|-|TRBV4-1|-
TGCGCCAGCAGCCAAGATCGAAATCGGGAGACCCAGTACTTC
CASSQDRNRETQYF
>TRBJ1-6|-|TRBV30|once
TGTGCCTGGGTGAAGACTGCTAATAATTCACCCCTCCACTTT
CAWVKTANNSPLHF
>TRBJ1-2|-|TRBV6-5|-
TGTGCCAGCAGTTACGCCGGTGACTATGGCTACACCTTC
CASSYAGDYGYTF
>TRBJ2-1|-|TRBV28|few
TGTGCCAGCAGTTTAGATCAAAACAATGAGCAGTTCTTC
CASSLDQNNEQFF
>TRBJ2-7|TRBD1|TRBV11-3|-
TGTGCCAGCAGCGCACCGGGACAGAAGTACGAGCAGTACTTC
CASSAPGQKYEQYF
>TRBJ1-4|TRBD1|TRBV15|few
TGTGCCACCAGCAGGACAGGGACTAATGAAAAACTGTTTTTT
CATSRTGTNEKLFF
>TRBJ1-2|-|TRBV7-2|-
TGTGCCAGCAGCCCGGACCCTAACTATGGCTACACCTTC
CASSPDPNYGYTF
>TRBJ2-3|-|TRBV4-1|-
TGCGCCAGCAGCCACGATGGGACTCGCACAGATACGCAGTATTTT
CASSHDGTRTDTQYF
>TRBJ2-7|TRBD1|TRBV5-1|-
TGCGCCAGCAGCTTTAGGACAGGGGGCGATTACGAGCAGTACTTC
CASSFRTGGDYEQYF
>TRBJ2-2|-|TRBV19|medium-sized
TGTGCCAGTAGTATAGATTGGGGGAGGCAGAGATCCGGGGAGCTGTTTTTT
CASSIDWGRQRSGELFF
>TRBJ2-7|TRBD2|TRBV10-3|-
TGTGCCATCAGTGAGGTAGCGGGAGGTTCCTACGAGCAGTACTTC
CAISEVAGGSYEQYF
>TRBJ2-7|-|TRBV11-2|once
TGTGCCAGCAGCTTAGTAGGTCTGCCCTACGAGCAGTACTTC
CASSLVGLPYEQYF
>TRBJ1-1|-|TRBV18|many
TGTGCCACCGCCCGGGGAGACACTGAAGCTTTCTTT
CATARGDTEAFF
>TRBJ2-7|-|TRBV28|many
TGTGCCAGCCCCGGCGTTAGGGCCAGCTCCCCCGAGCAGTACTTC
CASPGVRASSPEQYF
>TRBJ2-2|-|TRBV20-1|few
TGCAGTGCTAGAGATGGGGCAGGGGCATTCACCGGGGAGCTGTTTTTT
CSARDGAGAFTGELFF
>TRBJ2-3|TRBD2|TRBV24-1|-
TGTGCCACGGGGACTAGCGGGGGATCAGATACGCAGTATTTT
CATGTSGGSDTQYF
>TRBJ2-2|-|TRBV20-1|once
TGCAGTGCTAGAAACGGGGGACCGAACACCGGGGAGCTGTTTTTT
CSARNGGPNTGELFF
>TRBJ2-1|-|TRBV6-5|medium-sized
TGTGCCAGCAGTTACATTCCGGGAATGAATGAGCAGTTCTTC
CASSYIPGMNEQFF
>TRBJ2-6|-|TRBV30|-
TGTGCCTGGATTGAAGACACCAGATATTCTGGGGCCAACGTCCTGACTTTC
CAWIEDTRYSGANVLTF
>TRBJ2-7|-|TRBV5-1|many
TGCGCCAGCAGAAAAGACAGCTACGAGCAGTACTTC
CASRKDSYEQYF
>TRBJ2-7|-|TRBV3-1|medium-sized
TGTGCCAGCAGCCAAAAGATATCAACTAGCCAGTACTTC
CASSQKISTSQYF
>TRBJ2-7|-|TRBV9|-
TGTGCCAGCAGCCCCTCACGCGGGATACGCGAGCAGTACTTC
CASSPSRGIREQYF
>TRBJ2-7|TRBD2|TRBV6-6|many
TGTGCCAGCAGTTACTCGTATCGGGAGGCCCCCGTTCACTTC
CASSYSYREAPVHF
>TRBJ1-3|-|TRBV4-1|-
TGCGCCAGCAGCCAAGATGTTCGGCCCAGCTCTGGAAACACCATATATTTT
CASSQDVRPSSGNTIYF
>TRBJ2-5|-|TRBV5-1|-
TGCGCCAGCAGCTTTGGGGGAGGAGAGACCCAGTACTTC
CASSFGGGETQYF
>TRBJ1-4|-|TRBV15|-
TGTGCCACCAGCAGAGCCGGGGGATCTGAAAAACTCTGTTTT
CATSRAGGSEKLCF